Included here is one T cell receptor (beta chain) sequence, with context. The entry originates in a study of cytomegalovirus exposure and HLA in healthy donors. Vbeta (60) and Jbeta (13) primers were used in the PCR. The table came from immunoSEQ multiplex PCR; TCRdb's copy has only in-frame clones and leaves some out. This table has roughly 60,000 clones, about four fifths appearing once. The material sequenced was PBMCs. This clonotype was obtained from a female donor in good health and CMV-seronegative.

CDR3 sequence reads: CASSPQETNTEAFF. The CDR3 DNA reads TGTGCCAGCTCACCACAGGAGACGAACACTGAAGCTTTCTTT. The J gene is TRBJ1-1, the V gene TRBV18, with D unresolved. Per the germline V gene, CDR1 is KGHSH and CDR2 is LQKENI. V lost 1 base and J 1 base, leaving 7 bases between the germline ends. This CDR3 region has 14 residues.